This TCR beta chain was captured in a study of cytomegalovirus exposure and HLA in healthy donors. General study findings and limits: Cytomegalovirus association was assigned to about 150 TCR beta chains. Sequencing likely caused a cluster of highly shared sequence variants.

PCR was performed using 60 Vbeta and 13 Jbeta primers. TCRdb keeps only in-frame clones here, not all; method: immunoSEQ multiplex PCR. The sample has fewer than 150,000 clones; the top ten hold less than 3.5%. Of note for this clone: What it binds is unknown.

The CDR3 sequence is 15 residues long. Germline-derived CDR1 and CDR2 are MNHNS and SASEGT. This receptor was obtained from a man aged 40-49 years in good health and CMV-seronegative. V usage is TRBV6-1 and J usage is TRBJ1-5; TRBD1 matches 7 bases. The sample was PBMCs. This CDR3 reads CALQGDGPSNQPQHF. In DNA form, the CDR3 reads TGTGCTCTGCAGGGGGACGGACCTAGCAATCAGCCCCAGCATTTT.